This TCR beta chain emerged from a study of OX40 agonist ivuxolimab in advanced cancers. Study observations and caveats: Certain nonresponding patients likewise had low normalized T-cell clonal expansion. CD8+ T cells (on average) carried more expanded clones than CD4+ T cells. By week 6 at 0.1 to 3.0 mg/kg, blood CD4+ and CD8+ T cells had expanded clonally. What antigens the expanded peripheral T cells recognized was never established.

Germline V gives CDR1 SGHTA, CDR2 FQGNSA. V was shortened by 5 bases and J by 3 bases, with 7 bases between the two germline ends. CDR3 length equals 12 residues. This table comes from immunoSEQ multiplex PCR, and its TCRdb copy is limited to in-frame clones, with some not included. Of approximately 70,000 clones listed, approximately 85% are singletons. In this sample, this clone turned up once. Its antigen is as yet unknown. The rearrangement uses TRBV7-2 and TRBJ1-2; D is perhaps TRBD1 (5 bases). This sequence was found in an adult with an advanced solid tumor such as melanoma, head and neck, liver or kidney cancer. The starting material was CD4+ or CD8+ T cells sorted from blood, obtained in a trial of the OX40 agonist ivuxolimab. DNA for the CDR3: TGTGCCAGCAGCGGGACCCACTATGGCTACACCTTC. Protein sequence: CASSGTHYGYTF.